One and the same sample provided the 32 T cell receptor beta chains below, sequenced in a study of cytomegalovirus exposure and HLA in healthy donors. The PCR had 60 Vbeta and 13 Jbeta primers. Method: immunoSEQ multiplex PCR; TCRdb's copy keeps in-frame clones and lacks some. This table holds over 120,000 clones, over 65% found once. The material sequenced was PBMCs. The receptors were gathered from a female donor in good health and CMV-seronegative.

The rearrangement joins TRBV18 to TRBJ2-3, with TRBD2 as a possible D gene (6 bases). Per the germline V gene, CDR1 is KGHSH and CDR2 is LQKENI. The CDR3 sequence is 17 residues long. The V end lost 6 bases, the J end lost 3 bases, and 22 bases lay between the germline ends. DNA of the CDR3: TGTGCCAGCTCGGAAGGGAGTCCGCGGGGCTTAACAGATACGCAGTATTTT. Protein sequence: CASSEGSPRGLTDTQYF.

This chain connects TRBV7-2 to TRBJ2-7, with 7 nucleotides matching TRBD2. CDR3 size: 18 residues. The ends lost 4 bases at V and 6 bases at J; junction bases unmatched: 21. In germline, CDR1 is SGHTA, CDR2 FQGNSA. The CDR3 reads CASSSTGGSLMIPGEQYF. In DNA, the CDR3 is TGTGCCAGCAGCTCGACCGGGGGGTCCCTAATGATCCCCGGCGAGCAGTACTTC.

The rearrangement links TRBV5-1 to TRBJ2-3; TRBD2 aligns across 8 bases. Germline CDR1 SGHRS, CDR2 YFSETQ. CDR3 length: 13 amino acids. The trim removed 4 bases at V and 5 bases at J, leaving 3 bases unmatched. The CDR3 sequence: CASSPGGVDTQYF. The CDR3 DNA reads as TGCGCCAGCAGCCCCGGGGGGGTAGATACGCAGTATTTT.

The gene calls are TRBV27 and TRBJ1-5; D call uncertain. There are 13 residues in the CDR3. Germline CDR1 is MNHEY and CDR2 is SMNVEV (reference sequence). V lost 8 bases and J lost 0, with 8 bases in between. The CDR3: CASHEDSNQPQHF. The CDR3, as DNA: TGTGCCAGCCACGAGGATAGCAATCAGCCCCAGCATTTT.

The chain has TRBV5-1 and TRBJ2-1, with D uncertain. The CDR3 loop spans 17 amino acids. Trimming removed 2 bases at V and 0 bases at J, with 15 bases between. From germline, CDR1 is SGHRS and CDR2 YFSETQ. DNA of the CDR3: TGCGCCAGCAGCTTACCACCCACTCCGAGCTCCTACAATGAGCAGTTCTTC. Translated: CASSLPPTPSSYNEQFF. The entire variable domain, with the rest obtained from reference TRBV5-1 and TRBJ2-1, is as follows: KAGVTQTPRYLIKTRGQQVTLSCSPISGHRSVSWYQQTPGQGLQFLFEYFSETQRNKGNFPGRFSGRQFSNSRSEMNVSTLELGDSALYLCASSLPPTPSSYNEQFFGPGTRLTVL.

V gene TRBV7-2 combines with J gene TRBJ2-7; 8 bases align to TRBD1. Per the germline V gene, CDR1 is SGHTA and CDR2 is FQGNSA. J lost 3 bases, V lost 7 bases, and 8 bases had no gene match. The CDR3 contains 14 residues. CDR3 in DNA: TGTGCCAGCACCACCGACAGGGGTTTCTACGAGCAGTACTTC. Protein sequence: CASTTDRGFYEQYF.

The V and J genes are TRBV10-3 and TRBJ2-5, with TRBD1 as a possible D gene (5 bases). The V gene lost 6 bases and the J gene lost 7 bases, with 27 bases spanning the gap. CDR1 is ENHRY, CDR2 SYGVKD, per germline. The length of the CDR3 is 17 residues. CDR3 DNA sequence: TGTGCCATCAGACCTTCGAATGGAGAACTGCCAGGGCGGACCCAGTACTTC. It encodes CAIRPSNGELPGRTQYF.

In nucleotides, the CDR3 is TGTGCCAGCTTCGGAGGATACTCCTACGAGCAGTACTTC. Its protein product is CASFGGYSYEQYF. The genes are TRBV5-5 and TRBJ2-7; D is possibly TRBD2 (5 bases). This CDR3 region has 13 residues. Germline values: CDR1 SGHKS, CDR2 YYEKEE (reference sequence). V was cut by 7 bases and J by 0 bases, with 11 bases left in between.

J is TRBJ1-4 and V is TRBV28, with 10 bases fitting TRBD1. Germline assignment: CDR1 MDHEN and CDR2 SYDVKM. V shed 6 bases, J shed 5 bases, and the junction held 6 bases outside the gene matches. There are 15 residues in the CDR3. The CDR3 loop reads CASRPVGQGNEKLFF. CDR3 DNA sequence: TGTGCCAGCAGGCCCGTGGGACAGGGGAATGAAAAACTGTTTTTT.

Points on this clone: The sample carries other DNA sequences with the same CDR3. The CDR3 protein is CAWSGAGATNEKLFF. In nucleotides, the CDR3 is TGTGCCTGGAGTGGCGCGGGGGCAACTAATGAAAAACTGTTTTTT. The V call is TRBV30, the J call TRBJ1-4, with D possibly being TRBD1 (5 bases). There are 15 residues in the CDR3. Trimming took off 1 base at V and 0 bases at J, with 9 bases between the two ends. In germline, CDR1 is GTSNPN, CDR2 SVGIG (reference sequence).

The gene calls are TRBV7-2 and TRBJ1-1, with D maybe TRBD1 (5 bases). The CDR3 is 15 residues long. Germline V lookup: CDR1 SGHTA, CDR2 FQGNSA. The V and J ends lost 1 base and 9 bases respectively, with 18 bases between them. In DNA, the CDR3 is TGTGCCAGCAGCTTAGACTTTCGGCCAGGACATCAAGCTTTCTTT. This sequence encodes CASSLDFRPGHQAFF.

Written as DNA, the CDR3 is TGTGCCTGGATTCCCGCACTAGCGGGGGGGCGGTACGAGCAGTACTTC. Translated, it gives CAWIPALAGGRYEQYF. The genes are TRBV30 and TRBJ2-7; 13 bases line up with TRBD2. The length of the CDR3 is 16 residues. Germline values: CDR1 GTSNPN, CDR2 SVGIG (reference sequence). Trimming at V came to 4 bases and at J to 4 bases, leaving 10 bases not matched to a gene.

This clone was picked up one time. The chain is built from TRBV7-9 and TRBJ2-7, with 8 bases fitting TRBD1. The V gene end was trimmed by 5 bases and the J gene end by 2 bases; junction bases not matched to a gene: 14. The CDR3 totals 17 residues. Germline loops: CDR1 SEHNR, CDR2 FQNEAQ (reference sequence). CDR3 sequence: CASSPGQAGGWTYEQYF. CDR3 bases: TGTGCCAGCAGCCCAGGACAGGCAGGGGGCTGGACCTACGAGCAGTACTTC.

V usage is TRBV30 and J usage is TRBJ2-6; TRBD1 is a possible D gene (5 bases). Trimming removed 5 bases from V and 6 bases from J, with 11 bases in between. Germline CDR1 reads GTSNPN; CDR2 reads SVGIG (reference sequence). The CDR3 runs 13 residues. CDR3: CAWSQGEANVLTF. As DNA, the CDR3 is TGTGCCTGGTCCCAGGGTGAGGCCAACGTCCTGACTTTC.

The CDR3 spells CASRLGQGASDTQYF. The CDR3 DNA follows: TGTGCCAGCAGGTTGGGACAGGGGGCCTCAGATACGCAGTATTTT. This chain joins TRBV2 and TRBJ2-3, with 12 bases lining up with TRBD1. This CDR3 is 15 amino acids long. The V and J ends lost 6 bases and 4 bases, in that order; junction bases with no gene match: 5. Looked up from germline, CDR1 is SNHLY and CDR2 is FYNNEI.

The chain is built from TRBV4-1 and TRBJ1-5; D perhaps matches TRBD1 (5 bases). Germline lookup yields CDR1 MGHRA and CDR2 YSYEKL. Trimming removed 0 bases from V and 3 bases from J, with 21 bases in between. CDR3 length: 19 residues. This chain's CDR3 is CASSQDLSKRGGLNQPQHF. The DNA for the CDR3 is TGCGCCAGCAGCCAAGATCTGAGCAAACGGGGGGGTCTCAATCAGCCCCAGCATTTT.

The rearrangement links TRBV4-2 to TRBJ2-2; 8 bases fit TRBD2. This CDR3 is 15 amino acids long. Germline V gene data show CDR1 as LGHNA and CDR2 as YNFKEQ. The junction had 5 bases not matched to a gene; V was cut back by 4 bases and J by 4 bases. Here the CDR3 reads CASSLGGGGTGELFF. CDR3 bases: TGTGCCAGCAGCCTCGGGGGGGGTGGCACCGGGGAGCTGTTTTTT.

The chain carries TRBV28 and TRBJ2-3; TRBD1 might be the D (5 bases). V lost 6 bases, J lost 9 bases, and 16 bases lay in between. The CDR3 runs to 13 residues. In germline, CDR1 is MDHEN, CDR2 SYDVKM. The CDR3 bases are TGTGCCAGCAGGAGGTCGACAGTTTCAACGCAGTATTTT. Its protein product is CASRRSTVSTQYF. Full variable domain (remainder filled in from reference TRBV28 and TRBJ2-3): DVKVTQSSRYLVKRTGEKVFLECVQDMDHENMFWYRQDPGLGLRLIYFSYDVKMKEKGDIPEGYSVSREKKERFSLILESASTNQTSMYLCASRRSTVSTQYFGPGTRLTVL.

This chain connects TRBV7-2 to TRBJ1-6; possibly TRBD1 for D (6 bases). Looked up from germline, CDR1 is SGHTA and CDR2 is FQGNSA. V was pared by 6 bases and J by 12 bases, with 24 bases between. The CDR3 extends over 16 amino acids. The CDR3 reads CASRGTPGPGDEPLHF. The CDR3 nucleotides are TGTGCCAGCAGGGGCACCCCGGGGCCAGGGGACGAACCCCTCCACTTT.

The chain links TRBV9 to TRBJ2-2; D is unresolved. CDR3 length: 14 amino acids. Germline assignment: CDR1 SGDLS and CDR2 YYNGEE. V was clipped by 3 bases and J by 0 bases, with 6 bases between them. CDR3 protein: CASSGGSNTGELFF. Here the CDR3 DNA reads TGTGCCAGCAGCGGCGGATCGAACACCGGGGAGCTGTTTTTT.

This clone has a handful of counts. V and J are TRBV19 and TRBJ2-2; TRBD2 agrees at 8 bases. After removal of 6 bases from V and 7 bases from J, the junction contained 19 bases not matched to a gene. The CDR3 has 18 amino acids. The germline CDR1 and CDR2 sequences are LNHDA and SQIVND (reference sequence). The CDR3: CASRGTRTLMGSGGELFF. CDR3 coding DNA: TGTGCCAGTAGGGGGACTAGGACATTAATGGGTTCGGGCGGGGAGCTGTTTTTT.

V usage is TRBV18 and J usage is TRBJ1-2, with 9 bases lining up with TRBD1. CDR1 KGHSH and CDR2 LQKENI come from the germline V gene. This CDR3 has 13 residues. The V gene end was trimmed by 3 bases and the J gene end by 7 bases; junction bases not matched to a gene: 3. CDR3 bases: TGTGCCAGCTCACCGAACAGGGGGCTTGGCTACACCTTC. Its translation is CASSPNRGLGYTF.

This chain uses TRBV11-1 with TRBJ1-6; TRBD1 aligns across 7 bases. Germline V gene lookup returns CDR1 SGHAT and CDR2 FQDESV (reference sequence). The length of the CDR3 is 15 residues. Trimming at V came to 2 bases and at J to 10 bases, leaving 8 bases not matched to a gene. The CDR3 reads CASSLRTGLGSPLHF. The CDR3 nucleotides read TGTGCCAGCAGCTTACGGACAGGCCTTGGGTCACCCCTCCACTTT. Looking up the rest from reference TRBV11-1 and TRBJ1-6 gives the full variable domain: EAEVAQSPRYKITEKSQAVAFWCDPISGHATLYWYRQILGQGPELLVQFQDESVVDDSQLPKDRFSAERLKGVDSTLKIQPAELGDSAMYLCASSLRTGLGSPLHFGNGTRLTVT.

The rearrangement links TRBV5-1 to TRBJ2-3; TRBD2 agrees at 7 bases. Unmatched junction bases numbered 6, after V lost 7 bases and J lost 1 base. The CDR3 runs to 14 residues. CDR1 SGHRS and CDR2 YFSETQ come from the germline V gene. CDR3: CASCWAGGTDTQYF. DNA for the CDR3: TGCGCCAGCTGCTGGGCGGGAGGCACAGATACGCAGTATTTT.

This clone was seen a handful of times. The rearrangement links TRBV28 to TRBJ1-4; D unresolved. This CDR3 comprises 12 residues. Germline CDR1 and CDR2: MDHEN and SYDVKM. V was trimmed by 10 bases and J by 6 bases, leaving 12 bases between them. The CDR3 protein is CATTTADEKLFF. The CDR3 DNA reads TGTGCCACCACTACGGCGGATGAAAAACTGTTTTTT.

The genes are TRBV5-1 and TRBJ1-6, with D maybe TRBD1 (6 bases). CDR3 length: 14 amino acids. V was trimmed by 4 bases and J by 10 bases, leaving 15 bases between them. CDR1 is SGHRS, CDR2 YFSETQ, per germline. CDR3 sequence: CASSTGTPPSPLHF. CDR3 sequence (DNA): TGCGCCAGCAGCACAGGGACCCCTCCGTCACCCCTCCACTTT. Based on the CDR3 plus reference TRBV5-1 and TRBJ1-6, the full variable domain is KAGVTQTPRYLIKTRGQQVTLSCSPISGHRSVSWYQQTPGQGLQFLFEYFSETQRNKGNFPGRFSGRQFSNSRSEMNVSTLELGDSALYLCASSTGTPPSPLHFGNGTRLTVT.

The chain carries TRBV10-2 and TRBJ1-4; 8 bases align to TRBD1. CDR1 WSHSY and CDR2 SAAADI come from the germline V gene. The CDR3 runs 14 residues. With V trimmed by 9 bases and J by 8 bases, 11 bases remained unmatched. CDR3 region: CASASGGAWEKLFF. The CDR3, as DNA: TGCGCCAGTGCCTCAGGGGGCGCTTGGGAAAAACTGTTTTTT.

The CDR3 nucleotides are TGCGCCAGCAGCCTTCTCCCGGGACTAGCGGGAGGACGTGGTTCTCCAGATACGCAGTATTTT. Its protein is CASSLLPGLAGGRGSPDTQYF. The genes are TRBV5-1 and TRBJ2-3, with TRBD2 identical over 15 bases. The V gene's germline CDR1 is SGHRS and CDR2 YFSETQ. The CDR3 loop spans 21 amino acids. V lost 4 bases, J lost 4 bases, and 19 bases stayed unmatched.

The genes are TRBV5-1 and TRBJ1-2; 9 bases match TRBD1. The germline V gene encodes CDR1 SGHRS and CDR2 YFSETQ. Losses at the gene ends were 5 bases for V and 7 bases for J; bases not matched to a gene: 6. CDR3 length: 13 residues. CDR3 DNA sequence: TGCGCCAGCAGTCCAACAGGGGGCGCTGGCTACACCTTC. It is translated as CASSPTGGAGYTF.

The CDR3 is CASSQEWAWATGQSNQPQHF. CDR3 DNA: TGCGCCAGCAGCCAAGAGTGGGCCTGGGCGACAGGGCAAAGCAATCAGCCCCAGCATTTT. The rearrangement links TRBV4-3 to TRBJ1-5, with 7 positions matching TRBD1. V trimming: 0 bases; J trimming: 1 base; junction bases outside the gene matches: 15. This CDR3 region has 20 residues. Germline V gives CDR1 LGHNA, CDR2 YSLEER.

With respect to this clone: An end of the junction differs from the germline gene, which may be a read error. V gene TRBV28 combines with J gene TRBJ1-2, with a tentative D call TRBD1 (6 bases). This CDR3 comprises 13 residues. Germline V gene lookup returns CDR1 MDHEN and CDR2 SYDVKM. The CDR3 nucleotides read TGTGCCAGCAGTTTATACAGGGATTATGGCTACCCCTTC. It translates to CASSLYRDYGYPF.

The genes are TRBV9 and TRBJ2-2, with unresolved D. Germline assignment: CDR1 SGDLS and CDR2 YYNGEE. CDR3 length: 15 amino acids. V lost 0 bases, J lost 1 base, and 7 bases lay in between. CDR3 in amino acids: CASSVDPVNTGELFF. In nucleotides, the CDR3 is TGTGCCAGCAGCGTAGACCCAGTGAACACCGGGGAGCTGTTTTTT.